Each of the 5 T cell receptor beta chains below was sequenced from the same sample in a study of blood T cell repertoires in COVID-19. Measured with immunoSEQ multiplex PCR; TCRdb has only the in-frame clones, and not every one. The table has 150,000 to 200,000 clones, less than 85% seen once. What was sequenced was peripheral blood. The receptors stem from a man aged 50 or older who had recovered from COVID-19.

This chain joins TRBV6-5 and TRBJ1-4; D remains ambiguous. The CDR3 has 14 amino acids. V was cut by 6 bases and J by 8 bases, with 16 bases left in between. Germline V gene data show CDR1 as MNHEY and CDR2 as SVGAGI. The CDR3 protein is CASSTTPWSEKLFF. DNA for the CDR3: TGTGCCAGCAGCACCACTCCCTGGTCCGAAAAACTGTTTTTT.

V gene TRBV12-3 or TRBV12-4 combines with J gene TRBJ2-5, with TRBD2 as a possible D gene (5 bases). CDR3 length: 12 amino acids. With 6 bases removed from V and 5 bases from J, the gap between germline ends came to 10 bases. The CDR3 sequence: CASSRGGETQYF. The CDR3 DNA reads TGTGCCAGCAGCCGCGGCGGGGAGACCCAGTACTTC.

The chain combines TRBV27 with TRBJ2-7; 9 positions agree with TRBD1. The CDR3 runs to 15 residues. Germline V gene lookup returns CDR1 MNHEY and CDR2 SMNVEV (reference sequence). V shed 4 bases, J shed 7 bases, and the junction held 11 bases outside the gene matches. The CDR3 loop reads CASSSRTGVWGEQYF. The DNA of the CDR3 is TGTGCCAGCAGTTCCCGGACAGGGGTGTGGGGAGAGCAGTACTTC.

Here the CDR3 reads CALKQGAVYGYTF. The CDR3 DNA follows: TGTGCCTTGAAACAGGGGGCTGTCTATGGCTACACCTTC. V and J are TRBV30 and TRBJ1-2, with TRBD1 matching over 9 bases. After removal of 7 bases from V and 4 bases from J, the junction contained 7 bases not matched to a gene. Per germline, CDR1 GTSNPN and CDR2 SVGIG (reference sequence). The CDR3 loop spans 13 amino acids.

This chain uses TRBV24-1 with TRBJ2-1, with D maybe TRBD2 (5 bases). V lost 2 bases to trimming and J lost 3 bases, with 10 bases between them. The germline gives CDR1 KGHDR, CDR2 SFDVKD. The CDR3 runs to 15 residues. The CDR3 DNA reads TGTGCCACCAGTGATTCCCTAGCAAGCTACAATGAGCAGTTCTTC. It encodes CATSDSLASYNEQFF.